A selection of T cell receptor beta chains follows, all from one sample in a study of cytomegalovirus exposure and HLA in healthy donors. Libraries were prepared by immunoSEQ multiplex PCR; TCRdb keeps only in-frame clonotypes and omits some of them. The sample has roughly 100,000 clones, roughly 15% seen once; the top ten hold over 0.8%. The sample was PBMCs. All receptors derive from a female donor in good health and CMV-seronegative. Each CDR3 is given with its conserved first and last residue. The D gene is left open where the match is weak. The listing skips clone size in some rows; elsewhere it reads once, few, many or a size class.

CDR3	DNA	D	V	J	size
CASSTNTGANVLTF	TGTGCCAGCAGCACCAACACGGGGGCCAACGTCCTGACTTTC	.	TRBV7-3	TRBJ2-6	few
CASSESRDLIYEQYF	TGCGCCAGCAGTGAGTCCCGGGACTTAATCTACGAGCAGTACTTC	.	TRBV10-2	TRBJ2-7	.
CASSGLAGGVGEQFF	TGTGCCAGCAGTGGTCTAGCGGGAGGAGTGGGCGAGCAGTTCTTC	TRBD2	TRBV2	TRBJ2-1	few
CASSSPGQGVYEQYF	TGTGCCAGCAGTTCTCCGGGACAGGGGGTCTACGAGCAGTACTTC	TRBD1	TRBV6-5	TRBJ2-7	few
CASSLVWQGPSYEQYF	TGTGCCAGCAGCTTAGTGTGGCAGGGGCCCTCCTACGAGCAGTACTTC	.	TRBV7-9	TRBJ2-7	.
CASSQISTGNLRQFF	TGTGCCAGCAGCCAAATTTCGACTGGCAATTTAAGGCAGTTCTTC	.	TRBV13	TRBJ2-1	.
CASSRRVAGGTDTQYF	TGCGCCAGCAGCCGTCGGGTAGCGGGAGGCACAGATACGCAGTATTTT	TRBD2	TRBV5-1	TRBJ2-3	.
CASSSFYVTGVVTEAFF	TGTGCCAGCAGCTCCTTCTACGTTACAGGGGTGGTGACTGAAGCTTTCTTT	TRBD1	TRBV5-4	TRBJ1-1	.
CASSLWGLAGRAYEQYF	TGTGCCAGCAGCTTATGGGGACTAGCGGGACGAGCCTACGAGCAGTACTTC	TRBD2	TRBV7-8	TRBJ2-7	many
CASSVPGEDEQFF	TGTGCCAGCAGCGTACCGGGGGAGGATGAGCAGTTCTTC	.	TRBV9	TRBJ2-1	.
CASSLGTGVSTDTQYF	TGTGCCAGCAGCTTGGGTACAGGGGTGAGCACAGATACGCAGTATTTT	TRBD1	TRBV7-6	TRBJ2-3	.
CASSPGQSLGEQYF	TGCGCCAGCAGCCCGGGACAGTCGTTGGGGGAGCAGTACTTC	TRBD1	TRBV5-1	TRBJ2-7	few
CASMGGYGYTF	TGTGCCAGTATGGGGGGCTATGGCTACACCTTC	.	TRBV6-5	TRBJ1-2	.
CSVRVLAGKYEQYF	TGCAGCGTTCGTGTACTAGCGGGAAAGTACGAGCAGTACTTC	TRBD2	TRBV29-1	TRBJ2-7	.
CAWKGGREAFF	TGTGCCTGGAAGGGGGGGCGAGAAGCTTTCTTT	.	TRBV30	TRBJ1-1	few
CASSSEPGLAVEQYF	TGTGCCAGCAGCTCGGAGCCGGGACTAGCTGTCGAGCAGTACTTC	TRBD2	TRBV9	TRBJ2-7	.
CASSLAPGTVAGTSSYEQYF	TGTGCCAGCAGCTTAGCGCCCGGGACAGTGGCCGGGACTAGCTCCTACGAGCAGTACTTC	.	TRBV7-6	TRBJ2-7	few
CASRVRQGLNQPQHF	TGCGCCAGCAGGGTAAGACAGGGCCTTAATCAGCCCCAGCATTTT	TRBD1	TRBV27	TRBJ1-5	.
CASSDTSNQPQHF	TGTGCCAGTAGTGACACTAGCAATCAGCCCCAGCATTTT	.	TRBV19	TRBJ1-5	.
CASSPGQGGNQPQHF	TGTGCCAGCAGCCCGGGACAGGGCGGGAATCAGCCCCAGCATTTT	TRBD1	TRBV7-6	TRBJ1-5	few